Each of the 6 T cell receptor beta chains below was sequenced from the same sample in a study of blood T cell repertoires in COVID-19. This table comes from immunoSEQ multiplex PCR, and its TCRdb copy is limited to in-frame clones, with some not included. This repertoire shows more than 85,000 clones, roughly 89% found once; its top ten account for 3% to 3.5%. The sample taken for sequencing was peripheral blood. The source of these receptors is a woman aged 70 to 79 with acute or convalescent COVID-19.

The chain uses TRBV7-2 and TRBJ1-2; unclear D gene. The V end lost 2 bases, the J end lost 6 bases, and 7 bases lay between the germline ends. CDR1 is SGHTA and CDR2 is FQGNSA in the germline V gene. This CDR3 is 12 amino acids long. CDR3 DNA sequence: TGTGCCAGCAGCTTACGGACTGATGGCTACACCTTC. Translation gives CASSLRTDGYTF.

The chain uses TRBV15 and TRBJ2-3; 10 nucleotides line up with TRBD2. Looked up from germline, CDR1 is LNHNV and CDR2 is YYDKDF (reference sequence). The CDR3 length is 16 residues. Unmatched junction bases numbered 4, after V lost 3 bases and J lost 1 base. CDR3 amino acids: CATSSDLAGGTDTQYF. In nucleotides, the CDR3 is TGTGCCACCAGCAGCGACCTAGCGGGGGGCACAGATACGCAGTATTTT.

This clone came up once. The CDR3 nucleotides are TGCAGCGTTGAAGTCACGGGAATGGGGCAGTATTTT. Translated, it gives CSVEVTGMGQYF. The rearrangement uses TRBV29-1 and TRBJ2-3, with TRBD2 as a possible D gene (5 bases). Germline CDR1 and CDR2: SQVTM and ANQGSEA. CDR3 size: 12 residues. Between the trimmed V and J ends, which lost 1 base and 11 bases, there was a span of 13 bases.

This chain connects TRBV19 to TRBJ2-1; 11 bases map to TRBD2. CDR1 and CDR2 (germline): LNHDA, SQIVND (reference sequence). This CDR3 contains 16 residues. Unmatched junction bases numbered 6, after V lost 6 bases and J lost 2 bases. CDR3 sequence reads: CASRYSGGATYNEQFF. The CDR3 DNA sequence: TGTGCCAGTAGATATAGCGGGGGGGCTACCTACAATGAGCAGTTCTTC.

The chain joins TRBV3-1 (or the pseudogene TRBV3-2) to TRBJ1-5; the D is unclear. The CDR3 totals 15 residues. Trimming removed 0 bases at V and 9 bases at J, with 15 bases between. Germline V gene data show CDR1 as LGHDT and CDR2 as YNNKEL (reference sequence). The CDR3 protein is CASSQDPISSRPQHF. DNA of the CDR3: TGTGCCAGCAGCCAAGACCCGATTTCGTCTAGGCCCCAGCATTTT.

The rearrangement joins TRBV28 to TRBJ2-3; D may be TRBD2 (5 bases). The CDR3 has 14 amino acids. Germline values: CDR1 MDHEN, CDR2 SYDVKM. V lost 4 bases, J lost 2 bases, and 10 bases lay in between. The CDR3 is CASSSGLSTDTQYF. The CDR3 DNA follows: TGTGCCAGCAGTTCAGGACTTTCCACAGATACGCAGTATTTT.